The T cell receptor (beta chain) under discussion was sequenced for a study of T cells in Graves' hyperthyroidism and ophthalmopathy. Investigators excluded patients with uncontrolled infection, other autoimmune disease, pregnancy or lactation. Using RNA transcripts as the source, TCR beta CDR3 regions were amplified. A set of HTBI primers served as the primers for a first-round RT-PCR of the TCR CDR3. TCRdb redid the calling of the multiplex PCR reads with MiXCR, one entry per CDR3 protein. The sample gives 360,000 or so distinct CDR3 sequences, 15% to 20% of which show up once; 15% to 17% is in the top ten. The ends were cut back, 4 bases at V and 2 bases at J, with 12 bases in the middle. CDR3 length equals 13 residues. Germline V gives CDR1 SQVTM, CDR2 ANQGSEA. This clonotype appeared many times.

V is TRBV29-1 and J is TRBJ2-7; a possible D gene is TRBD2 (5 bases). Sequencing was performed on blood. This sequence was found in a woman between 35 and 50 years old with Graves' ophthalmopathy. For the CDR3, the DNA is TGCAGCGTTGGAGGGTGGGATCCCTACGAGCAGTACTTC. Protein: CSVGGWDPYEQYF.